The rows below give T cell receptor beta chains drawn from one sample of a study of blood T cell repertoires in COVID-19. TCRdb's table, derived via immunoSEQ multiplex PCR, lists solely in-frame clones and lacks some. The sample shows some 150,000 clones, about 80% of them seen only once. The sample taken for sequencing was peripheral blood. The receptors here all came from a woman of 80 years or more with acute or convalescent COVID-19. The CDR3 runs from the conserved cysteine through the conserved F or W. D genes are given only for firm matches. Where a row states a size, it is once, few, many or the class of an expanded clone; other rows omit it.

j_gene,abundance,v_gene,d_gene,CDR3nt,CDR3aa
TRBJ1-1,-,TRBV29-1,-,TGCAGCGTTGAGACGGGACACCCGAACACTGAAGCTTTCTTT,CSVETGHPNTEAFF
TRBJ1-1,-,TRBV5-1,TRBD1,TGCGCCAGCAGCTTCACAGGGGGGATGGTCACTGAAGCTTTCTTT,CASSFTGGMVTEAFF
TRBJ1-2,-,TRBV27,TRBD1,TGTGCCAGCACCGGACAGGGGAACTATGGCTACACCTTC,CASTGQGNYGYTF
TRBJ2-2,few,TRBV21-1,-,TGTGCCAGCAGCAAAGGGGAGGGCAGATACACCGGGGAGCTGTTTTTT,CASSKGEGRYTGELFF
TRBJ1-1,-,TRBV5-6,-,TGTGCCAGCAGCCGGGGGGCGGGGTCTGAAGCTTTCTTT,CASSRGAGSEAFF
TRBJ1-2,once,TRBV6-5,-,TGTGCCAGCAGACCCGGACAGAACTATGGCTACACCTTC,CASRPGQNYGYTF
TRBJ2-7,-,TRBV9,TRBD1,TGTGCCAGCAGCGCTGCGGGACAGGGGGCGCGCGAGCAGTACTTC,CASSAAGQGAREQYF
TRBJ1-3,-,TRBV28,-,TGTGCCAGCAGTCCCCGGGGGGGATACACCATATATTTT,CASSPRGGYTIYF
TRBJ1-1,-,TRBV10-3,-,TGTGCCATCAGTGCTAGAGGACAGCCTAACACTGAAGCTTTCTTT,CAISARGQPNTEAFF
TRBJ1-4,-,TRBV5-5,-,TGTGCCAGCAGCTTGGTCGGTGAAAAACTGTTTTTT,CASSLVGEKLFF
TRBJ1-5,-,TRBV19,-,TGTGCCAGTAGCCTGAGGCGGGGGGACAATCAGCCCCAGCATTTT,CASSLRRGDNQPQHF
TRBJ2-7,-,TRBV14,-,TGTGCCAGCAGCCCGCAAGGAGGCTACGAGCAGTACTTC,CASSPQGGYEQYF
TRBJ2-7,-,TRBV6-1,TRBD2,TGTGCCAGCAGTGAAGTTCTGCACGGGGGGAGTTACGAGCAGTACTTC,CASSEVLHGGSYEQYF
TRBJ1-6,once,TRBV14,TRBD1,TGTGCCAGCAGCCATCGGGACAGGGGCTATTCACCCCTCCACTTT,CASSHRDRGYSPLHF